This TCR beta chain derives from a study of response to subunit inactivated influenza vaccine. Germline CDR1 reads MRHNA; CDR2 reads SNTAGT. V was shortened by 9 bases and J by 1 base, with 10 bases between the two germline ends. This CDR3 has 12 residues. To note about this clonotype: The target antigen is unknown.

Whole-study findings and limits: Few additional T cells are recruited per seasonal influenza vaccination, authors suggested.

A single record per CDR3 protein comes from TCRdb applying MiXCR to the RT-PCR reads. The sample has around 790,000 distinct CDR3 sequences, 21% seen once; the top ten hold 10%. Sample: PBMCs from blood, taken around 5 days after vaccination. The TCR originated in a man aged 45 to 65 who received an inactivated influenza vaccine. The rearrangement uses TRBV6-4 and TRBJ2-7; perhaps TRBD1 as D (6 bases). The DNA of the CDR3 is TGTGCCAGAGCAGGGGATTCCTACGAGCAGTACTTC. It encodes CARAGDSYEQYF.